What follows describes a single T cell receptor (beta chain). PCR employed 60 Vbeta and 13 Jbeta primers. Generated by immunoSEQ multiplex PCR, the TCRdb table keeps only in-frame clones and is missing some. Of 150,000 or so clones listed, 80% were seen once; the top ten hold 2% to 2.5%. This entry comes from a study of cytomegalovirus exposure and HLA in healthy donors. CDR1 and CDR2 (germline): LGHNA, YNFKEQ. This CDR3 region has 15 residues. Trimming took 0 bases from V and 4 from J, leaving 9 bases between them. The sequence was collected from a man aged 45 to 65 in good health and CMV-seronegative. This chain connects TRBV4-2 to TRBJ1-4, with no clear D. Material for sequencing was PBMCs. This chain's CDR3 is CASSQEPGRNEKLFF. The DNA of the CDR3 is TGTGCCAGCAGCCAAGAACCGGGTCGTAATGAAAAACTGTTTTTT.